Shown below are 5 T cell receptor beta chains from a single sample sequenced in a study of cytomegalovirus exposure and HLA in healthy donors. Amplification used 60 Vbeta primers and 13 Jbeta primers. Data came from immunoSEQ multiplex PCR; TCRdb stores just in-frame clones and leaves some out. This table holds around 140,000 clones, roughly 79% found once. Sample: PBMCs. The receptor source for this set is a male donor in good health and CMV-seronegative.

This clone was seen a handful of times. Here the CDR3 DNA reads TGTGCCACCAGCAGAGGGTTAGGGGACAGGGCCACCTACGAGCAGTACTTC. Translated: CATSRGLGDRATYEQYF. The chain links TRBV15 to TRBJ2-7; 9 bases agree with TRBD1. The CDR3 length is 17 residues. The junction had 9 bases not matched to a gene; V was cut back by 1 base and J by 2 bases. The V gene's germline CDR1 is LNHNV and CDR2 YYDKDF (reference sequence).

This clone has just a few counts. The CDR3 spells CASSRAGEKLFF. Here the CDR3 DNA reads TGTGCCAGCAGCCGGGCGGGGGAAAAACTGTTTTTT. This chain links TRBV7-2 with TRBJ1-4; no reliable D call. This CDR3 comprises 12 residues. Between the trimmed V and J ends, which lost 5 bases and 8 bases, there was a span of 9 bases. Germline CDR1 reads SGHTA; CDR2 reads FQGNSA.

CDR3 in amino acids: CASSPGGPYNEQFF. CDR3 nucleotide sequence: TGTGCCAGCAGCCCAGGGGGACCCTACAATGAGCAGTTCTTC. The J gene is TRBJ2-1, the V gene TRBV7-2; 7 bases are shared with TRBD1. V lost 5 bases to trimming and J lost 2 bases; unmatched junction nucleotides: 3. This CDR3 contains 14 residues. Per the germline V gene, CDR1 is SGHTA and CDR2 is FQGNSA.

This chain joins TRBV29-1 and TRBJ2-7, with TRBD2 matching over 10 bases. Germline values: CDR1 SQVTM, CDR2 ANQGSEA. Losses at the gene ends were 3 bases for V and 0 bases for J; bases not matched to a gene: 5. CDR3 length: 15 residues. Here the CDR3 reads CSVDSGTSASYEQYF. As DNA, the CDR3 is TGCAGCGTTGATAGCGGGACTAGCGCCTCCTACGAGCAGTACTTC.

V usage is TRBV6-1 and J usage is TRBJ1-2; the D gene is possibly TRBD1 (5 bases). The V and J ends lost 0 bases and 7 bases respectively, with 12 bases between them. Germline assignment: CDR1 MNHNS and CDR2 SASEGT. The CDR3 spans 14 residues. DNA of the CDR3: TGTGCCAGCAGTGAAGCTAGGGGAAAGCGTGGCTACACCTTC. Translated, it gives CASSEARGKRGYTF.